This entry is about one TCR beta chain. A few counts support this clonotype. Its antigen target is currently unknown. No per-base quality is available; no much larger clone lies one base away. The TCR beta CDR3 regions were amplified from the RNA transcripts. A first-round RT-PCR of the TCR CDR3 used the HTBI primer set with the Qiagen OneStep RT-PCR kit. Libraries were constructed in a second round of multiplex PCR, after which size selection and purification were carried out. The libraries were sequenced on an Illumina HiSeq2000 using paired-end 100 bp reads. Per the source publication's procedure: SOAPnuke was used to process the raw data, removing reads that contained adapters or uncalled bases, had a mean Phred below 15, or lacked an exact match to the constant primer or identifier. COPE v1.2.5 was used to merge the high-quality paired reads, and each unique nucleotide sequence was defined as a clonotype. MiTCR v1.1 was used to align the clonotypes against IMGT TRBV, TRBD and TRBJ reference segments. The analysis was restricted to V-J combinations with a frequency above 0.0001, which together covered roughly 99% of the repertoires. A TCS score was defined as the ratio between F50 (clonal expansion) and ExV (chaos), using BLOSUM62-based TCRdist between CDR3 peptides within each V-J. Welch's t-statistics and random forest reduced 514 V-J features to around 14, which were used in a naive Bayes classifier (R e1071). TCRdb trimmed public reads at Q25 via fastp, called clones via MiXCR and kept in-frame beta chains. Merged by CDR3 protein, the rows form single entries marked with the most common genes and DNA. The V and J calls come from TCRdb's annotation, not from the publication. In all, the sample holds approximately 640,000 distinct CDR3 sequences, and around 15% of those were seen once. Over 3.5% of the sample belongs to the ten largest clones.

This sample was taken from a study of T cells in Graves' hyperthyroidism and ophthalmopathy (dated by TCRdb to the late 2010s). In terms of the full investigation: Peripheral blood samples were taken at initial diagnosis, before any treatment was given. According to the paper, TCR Vbeta CDR3 sequencing was carried out on about 140 peripheral blood samples, which came from 40 to 45 ophthalmopathy, around 74 hyperthyroidism and about 17 progressor patients. Once sampling was done, hyperthyroidism patients were given methimazole at a starting dose of 30 mg daily, whereas ophthalmopathy patients were given high-dose intravenous methylprednisolone. The 90 to 100 discovery patients were randomly divided into training and test sets at a 7:3 ratio. Whether ophthalmopathy could be predicted prospectively was tested in an independent validation cohort made up of roughly 20 hyperthyroidism patients plus 17 patients who later progressed to ophthalmopathy. In more than 5 Graves' hyperthyroidism patients, the study also compared T-cell repertoires from thyroid tissue with T-cell repertoires from blood. To identify TCR V-J signatures that set the groups apart, the researchers used a discovery cohort of 95 to 100 patients, made up of approximately 43 with Graves' ophthalmopathy and 57 with stable Graves' hyperthyroidism.

Stable Graves' hyperthyroidism was defined as the absence of progression to ophthalmopathy over 18 months of follow-up. Hyperthyroidism patients were newly diagnosed, with disease duration under 2 months, and aged 18 to 65 years. The study excluded patients with uncontrolled infections, other autoimmune diseases, pregnancy or lactation. Diagnoses relied on clinical symptoms, serum thyroxine and TRAb, thyroid ultrasound and orbital computed tomography. PBMCs were isolated from about 10 ml of fresh peripheral blood by Ficoll-Paque density gradient centrifugation. Total RNA was extracted using Trizol reagent, and RNA quality was assessed on an Agilent 2100 Bioanalyzer. The CDR3 contains 15 residues, cysteine and phenylalanine counted. Solely the CDR3 DNA is kept, with 45 bases framed from the first base. V loses 10 bases, J loses 3 bases, and the germline ends lie 18 bases apart. CDR1 LNHDA and CDR2 SQIVND were looked up in the germline V gene (reference sequence).

Results and caveats for the whole study, not just this receptor: Most expanded thyroid clonotypes (frequency above 0.001) were also detected in blood, a finding suggesting that blood repertoires may reflect thyroid immune responses. In cross-validation, a model built on a 13 V-J signature told ophthalmopathy apart from stable hyperthyroidism with under 90% sensitivity and about 81% specificity, and in testing the same model reached 80%/75%. Sample size was not statistically predetermined, and blinding of investigators to group allocation was not performed. During validation, the model predicted progression to ophthalmopathy a median of around 6 months ahead of onset, with around 65% sensitivity and under 85% specificity.

Specimen: blood. The rearrangement joined TRBV19 to TRBJ1-4; a tentative D call is TRBD1 (5 bases match). The sequence came from a woman under 40 with Graves' hyperthyroidism. CDR3 loop: CATPGEGTPNEKLFF. The DNA is as follows: TGTGCCACTCCGGGGGAGGGGACCCCTAATGAAAAACTGTTTTTT. Beyond the CDR3, the reference TRBV19 and TRBJ1-4 genes provide the residues; the full variable domain reads: DGGITQSPKYLFRKEGQNVTLSCEQNLNHDAMYWYRQDPGQGLRLIYYSQIVNDFQKGDIAEGYSVSREKKESFPLTVTSAQKNPTAFYLCATPGEGTPNEKLFFGSGTQLSVL.